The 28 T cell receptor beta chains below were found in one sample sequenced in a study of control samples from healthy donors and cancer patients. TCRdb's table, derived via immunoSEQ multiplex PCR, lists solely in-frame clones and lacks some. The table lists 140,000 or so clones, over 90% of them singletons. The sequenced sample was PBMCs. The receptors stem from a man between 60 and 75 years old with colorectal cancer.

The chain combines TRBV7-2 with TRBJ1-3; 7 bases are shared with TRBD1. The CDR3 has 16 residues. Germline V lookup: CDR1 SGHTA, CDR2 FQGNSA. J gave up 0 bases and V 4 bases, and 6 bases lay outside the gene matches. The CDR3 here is CASSSGQPSSGNTIYF. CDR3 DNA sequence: TGTGCCAGCAGCTCGGGACAGCCGAGCTCTGGAAACACCATATATTTT.

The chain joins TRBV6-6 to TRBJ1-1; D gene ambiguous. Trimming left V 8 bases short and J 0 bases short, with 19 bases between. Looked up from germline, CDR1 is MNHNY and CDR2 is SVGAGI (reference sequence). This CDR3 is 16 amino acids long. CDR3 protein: CASLPSSIGMNTEAFF. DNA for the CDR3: TGTGCCAGCCTCCCAAGCAGTATAGGGATGAACACTGAAGCTTTCTTT.

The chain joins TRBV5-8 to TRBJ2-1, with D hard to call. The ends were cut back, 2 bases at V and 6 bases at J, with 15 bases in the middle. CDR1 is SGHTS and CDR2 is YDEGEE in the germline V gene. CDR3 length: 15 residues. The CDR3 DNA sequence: TGTGCCAGCAGCTTAGAGGCGGCCCTCGGCAATGAGCAGTTCTTC. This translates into CASSLEAALGNEQFF.

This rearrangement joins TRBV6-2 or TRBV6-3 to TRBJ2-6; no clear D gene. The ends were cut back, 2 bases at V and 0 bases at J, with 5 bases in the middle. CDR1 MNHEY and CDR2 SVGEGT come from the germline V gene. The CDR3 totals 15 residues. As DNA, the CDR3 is TGTGCCAGCAGTTACGACCTCTCTGGGGCCAACGTCCTGACTTTC. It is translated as CASSYDLSGANVLTF.

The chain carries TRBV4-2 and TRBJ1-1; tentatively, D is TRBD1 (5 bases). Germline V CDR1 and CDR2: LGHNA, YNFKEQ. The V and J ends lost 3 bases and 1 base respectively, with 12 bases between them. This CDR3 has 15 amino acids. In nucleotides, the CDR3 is TGTGCCAGCAGCCAGGAGGGGCCCGGGAACACTGAAGCTTTCTTT. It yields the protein CASSQEGPGNTEAFF.

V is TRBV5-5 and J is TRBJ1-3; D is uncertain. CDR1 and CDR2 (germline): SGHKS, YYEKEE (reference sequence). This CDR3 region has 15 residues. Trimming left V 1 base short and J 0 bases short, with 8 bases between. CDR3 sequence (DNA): TGTGCCAGCAGCTTGTTCCATTCCTCTGGAAACACCATATATTTT. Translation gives CASSLFHSSGNTIYF.

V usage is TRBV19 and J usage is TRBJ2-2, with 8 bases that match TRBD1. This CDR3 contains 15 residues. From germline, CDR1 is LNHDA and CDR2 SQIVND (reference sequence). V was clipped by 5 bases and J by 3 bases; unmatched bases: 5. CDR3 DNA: TGTGCCAGTAGTCCATTGGACAGGGACACCGGGGAGCTGTTTTTT. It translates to CASSPLDRDTGELFF. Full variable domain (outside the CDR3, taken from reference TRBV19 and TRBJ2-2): DGGITQSPKYLFRKEGQNVTLSCEQNLNHDAMYWYRQDPGQGLRLIYYSQIVNDFQKGDIAEGYSVSREKKESFPLTVTSAQKNPTAFYLCASSPLDRDTGELFFGEGSRLTVL.

CDR3 nucleotide sequence: TGTGCCAGCAGAGAGACAGGGGAGGGCACTGAAGCTTTCTTT. This sequence encodes CASRETGEGTEAFF. The chain links TRBV25-1 to TRBJ1-1; 8 bases fit TRBD1. J was trimmed by 4 bases and V by 6 bases; bases with no gene match: 7. Germline V CDR1 and CDR2: MGHDK, SYGVNS. The CDR3 runs to 14 residues.

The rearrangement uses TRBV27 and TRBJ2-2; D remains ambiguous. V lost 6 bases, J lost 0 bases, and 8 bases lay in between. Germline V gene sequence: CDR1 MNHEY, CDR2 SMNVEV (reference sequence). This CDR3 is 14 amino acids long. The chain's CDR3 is CASRPPPNTGELFF. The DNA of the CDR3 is TGTGCCAGCAGGCCGCCCCCGAACACCGGGGAGCTGTTTTTT.

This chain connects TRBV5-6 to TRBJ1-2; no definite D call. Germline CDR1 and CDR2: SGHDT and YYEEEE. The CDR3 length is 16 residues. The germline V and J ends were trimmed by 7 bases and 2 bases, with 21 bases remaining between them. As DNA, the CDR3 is TGTGCCAGCCAGCTTGTCGTACTGCAAGGGAACTATGGCTACACCTTC. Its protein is CASQLVVLQGNYGYTF.

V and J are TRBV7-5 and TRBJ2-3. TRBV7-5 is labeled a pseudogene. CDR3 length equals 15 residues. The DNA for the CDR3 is TGTGCCAGAAGCTTTTTCATTAAAAGCACAGATACGCAGTATTTT. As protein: CARSFFIKSTDTQYF.

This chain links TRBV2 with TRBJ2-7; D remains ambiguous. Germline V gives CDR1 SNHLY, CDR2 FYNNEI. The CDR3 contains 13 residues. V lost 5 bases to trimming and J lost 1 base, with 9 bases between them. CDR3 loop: CASSYGPSYEQYF. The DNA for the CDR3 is TGTGCCAGCAGTTACGGGCCATCCTACGAGCAGTACTTC.

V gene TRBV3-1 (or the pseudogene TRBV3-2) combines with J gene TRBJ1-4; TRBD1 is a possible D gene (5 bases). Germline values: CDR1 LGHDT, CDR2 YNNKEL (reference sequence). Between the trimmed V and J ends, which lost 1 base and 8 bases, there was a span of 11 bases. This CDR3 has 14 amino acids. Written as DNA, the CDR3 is TGTGCCAGCAGCCAAGGGGGGAGCAGAGAAAAACTGTTTTTT. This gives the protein CASSQGGSREKLFF.

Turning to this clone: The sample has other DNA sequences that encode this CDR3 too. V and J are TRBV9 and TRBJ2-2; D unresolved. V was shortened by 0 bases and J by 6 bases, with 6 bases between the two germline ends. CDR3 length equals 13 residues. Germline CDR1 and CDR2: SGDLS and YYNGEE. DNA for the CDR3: TGTGCCAGCAGCGTAGTTGGGGCCGGGGAGCTGTTTTTT. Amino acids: CASSVVGAGELFF. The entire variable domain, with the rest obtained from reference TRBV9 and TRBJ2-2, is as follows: DSGVTQTPKHLITATGQRVTLRCSPRSGDLSVYWYQQSLDQGLQFLIQYYNGEERAKGNILERFSAQQFPDLHSELNLSSLELGDSALYFCASSVVGAGELFFGEGSRLTVL.

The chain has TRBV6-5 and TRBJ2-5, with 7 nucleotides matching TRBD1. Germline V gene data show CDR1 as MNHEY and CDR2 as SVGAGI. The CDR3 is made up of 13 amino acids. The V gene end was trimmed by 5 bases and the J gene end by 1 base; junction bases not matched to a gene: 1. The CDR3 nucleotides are TGTGCCAGCAGTCGGGACAGCCAAGAGACCCAGTACTTC. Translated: CASSRDSQETQYF.

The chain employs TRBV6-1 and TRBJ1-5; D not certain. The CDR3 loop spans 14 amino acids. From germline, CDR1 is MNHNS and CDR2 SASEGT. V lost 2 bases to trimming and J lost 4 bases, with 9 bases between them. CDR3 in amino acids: CASSEYRANQPQHF. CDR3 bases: TGTGCCAGCAGTGAATACCGGGCAAATCAGCCCCAGCATTTT.

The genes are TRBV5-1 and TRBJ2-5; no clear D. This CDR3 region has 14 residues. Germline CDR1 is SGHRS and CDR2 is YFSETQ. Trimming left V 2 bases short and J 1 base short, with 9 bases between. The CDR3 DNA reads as TGCGCCAGCAGCTTAAGGCCCCTCCAAGAGACCCAGTACTTC. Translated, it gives CASSLRPLQETQYF.

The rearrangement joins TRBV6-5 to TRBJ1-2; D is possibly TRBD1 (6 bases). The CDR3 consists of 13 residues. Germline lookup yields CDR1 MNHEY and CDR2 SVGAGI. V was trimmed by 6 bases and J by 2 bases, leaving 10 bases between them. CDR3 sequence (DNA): TGTGCCAGCAGATTTCAGGGGAACTATGGCTACACCTTC. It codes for CASRFQGNYGYTF.

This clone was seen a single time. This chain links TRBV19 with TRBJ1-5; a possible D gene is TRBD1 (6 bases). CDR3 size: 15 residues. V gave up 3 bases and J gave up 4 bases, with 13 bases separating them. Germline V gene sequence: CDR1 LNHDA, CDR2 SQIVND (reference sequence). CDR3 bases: TGTGCCAGTAGTATTCCCTTTCAGGGGAATCAGCCCCAGCATTTT. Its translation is CASSIPFQGNQPQHF.

CDR3: CASSLGGSRSGANVLTF. CDR3 in DNA: TGTGCCAGCAGCTTAGGGGGCAGCCGGTCTGGGGCCAACGTCCTGACTTTC. The rearrangement uses TRBV7-9 and TRBJ2-6; a weak D match, TRBD1 (5 bases). The CDR3 runs 17 residues. Germline assignment: CDR1 SEHNR and CDR2 FQNEAQ (reference sequence). Trimming cost V 1 base and J 1 base, with 11 bases left between them.

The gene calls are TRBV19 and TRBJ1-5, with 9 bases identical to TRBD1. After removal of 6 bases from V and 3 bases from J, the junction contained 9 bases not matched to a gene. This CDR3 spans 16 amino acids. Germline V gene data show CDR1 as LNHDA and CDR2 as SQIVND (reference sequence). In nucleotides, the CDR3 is TGTGCCAGTAGCCCAAGGGACAGGGTTTACAATCAGCCCCAGCATTTT. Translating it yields CASSPRDRVYNQPQHF.

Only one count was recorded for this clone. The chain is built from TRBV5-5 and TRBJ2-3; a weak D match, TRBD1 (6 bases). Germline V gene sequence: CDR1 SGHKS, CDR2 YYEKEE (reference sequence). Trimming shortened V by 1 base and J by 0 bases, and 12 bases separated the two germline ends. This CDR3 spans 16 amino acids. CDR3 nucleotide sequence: TGTGCCAGCAGCTTGCTACAGGGATCAAGCACAGATACGCAGTATTTT. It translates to CASSLLQGSSTDTQYF.

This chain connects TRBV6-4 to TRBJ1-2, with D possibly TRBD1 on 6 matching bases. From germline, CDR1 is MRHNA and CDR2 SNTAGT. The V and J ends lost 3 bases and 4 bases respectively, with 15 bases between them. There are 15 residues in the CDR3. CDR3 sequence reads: CASSEMMGAGYGYTF. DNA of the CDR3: TGTGCCAGCAGTGAGATGATGGGGGCCGGCTATGGCTACACCTTC.

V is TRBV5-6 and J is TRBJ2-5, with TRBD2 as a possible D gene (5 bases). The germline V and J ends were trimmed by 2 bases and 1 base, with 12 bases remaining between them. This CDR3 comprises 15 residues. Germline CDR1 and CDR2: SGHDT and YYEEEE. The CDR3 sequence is CASSFRSGSQETQYF. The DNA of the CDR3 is TGTGCCAGCAGCTTTCGGTCGGGGAGCCAAGAGACCCAGTACTTC. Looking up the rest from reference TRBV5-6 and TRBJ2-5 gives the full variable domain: DAGVTQSPTHLIKTRGQQVTLRCSPKSGHDTVSWYQQALGQGPQFIFQYYEEEERQRGNFPDRFSGHQFPNYSSELNVNALLLGDSALYLCASSFRSGSQETQYFGPGTRLLVL.

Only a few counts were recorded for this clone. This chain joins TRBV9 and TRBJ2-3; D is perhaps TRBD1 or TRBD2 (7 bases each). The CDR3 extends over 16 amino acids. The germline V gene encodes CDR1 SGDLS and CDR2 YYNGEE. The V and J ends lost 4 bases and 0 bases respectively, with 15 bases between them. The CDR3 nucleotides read TGTGCCAGCAGCCTAAGACAGGGAGGGAGCACAGATACGCAGTATTTT. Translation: CASSLRQGGSTDTQYF.

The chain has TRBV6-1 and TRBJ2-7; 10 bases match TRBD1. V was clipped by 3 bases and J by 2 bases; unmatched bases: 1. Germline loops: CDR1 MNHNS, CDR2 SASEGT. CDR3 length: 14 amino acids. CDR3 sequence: CASSETGGAYEQYF. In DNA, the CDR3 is TGTGCCAGCAGTGAGACAGGGGGCGCCTACGAGCAGTACTTC.

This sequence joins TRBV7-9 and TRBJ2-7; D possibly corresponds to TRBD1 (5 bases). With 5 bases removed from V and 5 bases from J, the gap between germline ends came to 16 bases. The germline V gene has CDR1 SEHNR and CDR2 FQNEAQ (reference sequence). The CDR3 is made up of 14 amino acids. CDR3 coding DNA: TGTGCCAGCAGCCCTGGGGATTGGGGCGACGAGCAGTACTTC. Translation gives CASSPGDWGDEQYF.

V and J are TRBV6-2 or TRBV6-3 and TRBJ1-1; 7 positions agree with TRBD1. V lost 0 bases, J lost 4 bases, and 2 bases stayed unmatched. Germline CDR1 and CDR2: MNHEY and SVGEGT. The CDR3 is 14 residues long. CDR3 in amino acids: CASSYSPGGTEAFF. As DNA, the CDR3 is TGTGCCAGCAGTTACTCGCCAGGGGGCACTGAAGCTTTCTTT.